This passage covers 26 T cell receptor beta chains from one sample sequenced in a study of OX40 agonist ivuxolimab in advanced cancers. The assay was immunoSEQ multiplex PCR, and TCRdb's table has in-frame clones only and misses some. The sample has some 60,000 clones, approximately 83% seen once. The material was CD4+ or CD8+ T cells sorted from blood, obtained in a trial of the OX40 agonist ivuxolimab. The receptors here all came from an adult with an advanced solid tumor such as melanoma, head and neck, liver or kidney cancer.

The CDR3 protein is CASSIHKFLSSDSNSPLHF. DNA of the CDR3: TGTGCCAGCAGCATACACAAATTCCTATCTTCGGACAGTAATTCACCCCTCCACTTT. V and J are TRBV7-9 and TRBJ1-6; D is perhaps TRBD1 (6 bases). This CDR3 spans 19 amino acids. Germline-derived CDR1 and CDR2 are SEHNR and FQNEAQ (reference sequence). Trimming shortened V by 5 bases and J by 6 bases, and 26 bases separated the two germline ends.

The gene calls are TRBV2 and TRBJ1-2; D perhaps matches TRBD1 (5 bases). CDR1 and CDR2 (germline): SNHLY, FYNNEI. The V end lost 6 bases, the J end lost 0 bases, and 14 bases lay between the germline ends. The CDR3 is made up of 15 amino acids. The DNA for the CDR3 is TGTGCCAGCAGGGAGGAGGGACGAGCTAACTATGGCTACACCTTC. Translation gives CASREEGRANYGYTF.

This clone was detected once. J is TRBJ2-3 and V is TRBV5-4; D is undetermined. The CDR3 covers 13 residues. Germline V gene sequence: CDR1 SGHNT, CDR2 YYREEE (reference sequence). V lost 0 bases and J 2 bases, leaving 4 bases between the germline ends. The CDR3 protein is CASSLEYTDTQYF. The CDR3, as DNA: TGTGCCAGCAGCTTGGAGTACACAGATACGCAGTATTTT.

The rearrangement joins TRBV28 to TRBJ1-2, with no clear D. CDR3 size: 11 residues. Germline CDR1 reads MDHEN; CDR2 reads SYDVKM. The germline V and J ends were trimmed by 1 base and 4 bases, with 1 base remaining between them. The CDR3 DNA is TGTGCCAGCAGTTTATCCTATGGCTACACCTTC. Translating it yields CASSLSYGYTF.

J is TRBJ2-7 and V is TRBV27; 8 bases are a match to TRBD2. V gave up 6 bases and J gave up 0 bases; unmatched junction bases: 7. This CDR3 region has 15 residues. The germline V gene encodes CDR1 MNHEY and CDR2 SMNVEV (reference sequence). This chain's CDR3 is CASRSLSGSSYEQYF. CDR3 nucleotides: TGTGCCAGCAGATCTCTCAGCGGGAGCTCCTACGAGCAGTACTTC.

CDR3 protein: CASRSGLAGSYEQYF. CDR3 DNA sequence: TGTGCCAGCAGGTCGGGACTAGCGGGGTCCTACGAGCAGTACTTC. The chain joins TRBV5-4 to TRBJ2-7, with 13 bases aligning to TRBD2. The CDR3 is 15 amino acids. Germline CDR1 SGHNT, CDR2 YYREEE (reference sequence). With V trimmed by 5 bases and J by 1 base, 3 bases remained unmatched.

V is TRBV7-9 and J is TRBJ2-7; possibly TRBD1 for D (6 bases). This CDR3 has 17 residues. The ends were cut back, 6 bases at V and 2 bases at J, with 23 bases in the middle. CDR1 is SEHNR and CDR2 is FQNEAQ in the germline V gene (reference sequence). The CDR3: CASRPAFRETGAYEQYF. The CDR3 DNA sequence: TGTGCCAGCAGGCCAGCCTTTCGCGAGACAGGTGCCTACGAGCAGTACTTC.

V gene TRBV5-6 combines with J gene TRBJ1-2; TRBD1 matches 8 bases. There are 13 residues in the CDR3. Germline CDR1 reads SGHDT; CDR2 reads YYEEEE. J gave up 8 bases and V 5 bases, and 8 bases lay outside the gene matches. CDR3 amino acids: CASRDRDRRGYTF. Written as DNA, the CDR3 is TGTGCCAGCAGGGACCGGGACAGGAGGGGCTACACCTTC.

CDR3 protein: CASSSGRGRSYNEQFF. CDR3 nucleotides: TGCGCCAGCAGCTCCGGACGGGGAAGGTCCTACAATGAGCAGTTCTTC. The chain employs TRBV4-1 and TRBJ2-1; D perhaps matches TRBD2 (5 bases). Between the trimmed V and J ends, which lost 5 bases and 1 base, there was a span of 15 bases. Germline assignment: CDR1 MGHRA and CDR2 YSYEKL. The length of the CDR3 is 16 residues.

V is TRBV7-6 and J is TRBJ2-7; D may be TRBD1 or TRBD2 (5 bases each). V dropped 5 bases and J dropped 2 bases, with 13 bases sitting between them. The CDR3 sequence is 14 residues long. Germline-derived CDR1 and CDR2 are SGHVS and FNYEAQ. CDR3 residues: CASSRGQGPYEQYF. In DNA form, the CDR3 reads TGTGCCAGCAGCAGAGGGCAGGGCCCCTACGAGCAGTACTTC.

The V call is TRBV5-6, the J call TRBJ1-4; D is perhaps TRBD1 (6 bases). Germline V gene lookup returns CDR1 SGHDT and CDR2 YYEEEE. There are 16 residues in the CDR3. The V and J ends lost 0 bases and 7 bases respectively, with 16 bases between them. The CDR3 nucleotides read TGTGCCAGCAGCTTGGGGCGAGGGGGAGAAGGTGAAAAACTGTTTTTT. Its translation is CASSLGRGGEGEKLFF.

The V and J genes are TRBV7-6 and TRBJ2-5, with D uncertain. The CDR3 length is 14 residues. Deletions cut 2 bases from V and 2 bases from J, with 9 bases between. Germline V gives CDR1 SGHVS, CDR2 FNYEAQ. Written as DNA, the CDR3 is TGTGCCAGCAGCTTAAGTTTCTCGCAAGAGACCCAGTACTTC. Its translation: CASSLSFSQETQYF.

The chain combines TRBV28 with TRBJ1-5, with a possible D match to TRBD1 (5 bases). V lost 5 bases and J 4 bases, leaving 12 bases between the germline ends. Germline lookup yields CDR1 MDHEN and CDR2 SYDVKM. This CDR3 has 14 amino acids. CDR3 protein: CASSLVRGNQPQHF. The CDR3 DNA reads as TGTGCCAGCAGTCTAGTACGGGGGAATCAGCCCCAGCATTTT.

J is TRBJ2-7 and V is TRBV30; no definite D call. Germline CDR1 is GTSNPN and CDR2 is SVGIG (reference sequence). CDR3 size: 13 residues. Trimming left V 3 bases short and J 0 bases short, with 9 bases between. The CDR3 spells CAWRGRTSYEQYF. As DNA, the CDR3 is TGTGCCTGGAGGGGCAGGACCTCCTACGAGCAGTACTTC. The full variable domain, with the rest looked up from reference TRBV30 and TRBJ2-7, is SQTIHQWPATLVQPVGSPLSLECTVEGTSNPNLYWYRQAAGRGLQLLFYSVGIGQISSEVPQNLSASRPQDRQFILSSKKLLLSDSGFYLCAWRGRTSYEQYFGPGTRLTVT.

The chain has TRBV5-1 and TRBJ2-3; maybe TRBD1 (6 bases). CDR1 is SGHRS, CDR2 YFSETQ, per germline. This CDR3 region has 15 residues. Trimming took 0 bases from V and 7 from J, leaving 15 bases between them. In nucleotides, the CDR3 is TGCGCCAGCAGCTTGGAGGGGACACCAGAGAATACGCAGTATTTT. It yields the protein CASSLEGTPENTQYF.

The chain carries TRBV28 and TRBJ1-2; D is possibly TRBD1 (5 bases). This CDR3 contains 12 residues. CDR1 is MDHEN and CDR2 is SYDVKM in the germline V gene. Trimming took 5 bases from V and 4 from J, leaving 8 bases between them. CDR3 sequence: CASSPGIYGYTF. In DNA form, the CDR3 reads TGTGCCAGCAGTCCAGGGATCTATGGCTACACCTTC.

The chain couples TRBV6-6 to TRBJ1-3; D ambiguous. The CDR3 is 14 amino acids. The V gene's germline CDR1 is MNHNY and CDR2 SVGAGI (reference sequence). Trimming took off 0 bases at V and 2 bases at J, with 5 bases between the two ends. The CDR3 DNA reads as TGTGCCAGCAGTTACTCGACGCCTGGAAACACCATATATTTT. Translation gives CASSYSTPGNTIYF.

This chain joins TRBV19 and TRBJ1-1, with 9 nucleotides matching TRBD1. The germline V gene has CDR1 LNHDA and CDR2 SQIVND (reference sequence). The CDR3 loop spans 16 amino acids. V lost 0 bases and J lost 3; bases outside the gene matches: 5. The CDR3 loop is CASSIDTGGTDTEAFF. In DNA, the CDR3 is TGTGCCAGTAGTATAGACACAGGGGGCACGGACACTGAAGCTTTCTTT.

As to this clone: A junction boundary mismatches the germline segment, possibly from a read error. The chain links TRBV28 to TRBJ2-5; D gene unclear. In germline, CDR1 is MDHEN, CDR2 SYDVKM. This CDR3 comprises 16 residues. The CDR3 protein is CASSLRSGAIQVTQYF. Here the CDR3 DNA reads TGTGCCAGCAGTTTAAGGTCGGGCGCCATTCAAGTGACCCAGTACTTC.

The V gene is TRBV6-5, the J gene TRBJ2-7, with TRBD2 matching over 10 bases. Trimming took 5 bases from V and 8 from J; bases not matched to a gene: 3. CDR1 and CDR2 (germline): MNHEY, SVGAGI. The CDR3 consists of 12 residues. The CDR3 DNA follows: TGTGCCAGCAGTCCTAGCGGGAGAAAGCAGTACTTC. Its translation: CASSPSGRKQYF.

This clone was seen only once. The genes are TRBV21-1 and TRBJ2-3; the D segment call TRBD1 is taken from the table without a DNA check. TRBV21-1 has pseudogene status. The length of the CDR3 is 12 residues. The DNA of the CDR3 is TGTGCCAGCAGGATTCTTACAAATACGCAGTATTTT. Protein: CASRILTNTQYF.

This clone was seen only a few times. This chain links TRBV4-1 with TRBJ1-4; TRBD1 aligns across 9 bases. The CDR3 spans 15 residues. V shed 4 bases, J shed 6 bases, and the junction held 6 bases outside the gene matches. Germline V lookup: CDR1 MGHRA, CDR2 YSYEKL. The DNA of the CDR3 is TGCGCCAGCAGCCCCGGAGGGACAGGGTATGAAAAACTGTTTTTT. Residues: CASSPGGTGYEKLFF.

V is TRBV5-1 and J is TRBJ2-2; D is uncertain. Between the trimmed V and J ends, which lost 3 bases and 0 bases, there was a span of 6 bases. The CDR3 sequence is 14 residues long. Germline assignment: CDR1 SGHRS and CDR2 YFSETQ. CDR3 DNA sequence: TGCGCCAGCAGCTCTACAACGAACACCGGGGAGCTGTTTTTT. Translation gives CASSSTTNTGELFF. Together with reference TRBV5-1 and TRBJ2-2, the CDR3 gives the full variable domain: KAGVTQTPRYLIKTRGQQVTLSCSPISGHRSVSWYQQTPGQGLQFLFEYFSETQRNKGNFPGRFSGRQFSNSRSEMNVSTLELGDSALYLCASSSTTNTGELFFGEGSRLTVL.

V gene TRBV19 combines with J gene TRBJ2-6; either TRBD1 or TRBD2 may fit D (5 bases each). Germline loops: CDR1 LNHDA, CDR2 SQIVND (reference sequence). The CDR3 is made up of 17 amino acids. The V end lost 6 bases, the J end lost 0 bases, and 15 bases lay between the germline ends. The CDR3 nucleotides read TGTGCCAGTAGAGGCCGGGACCGGCTCTCTGGGGCCAACGTCCTGACTTTC. It translates to CASRGRDRLSGANVLTF.

This sequence joins TRBV5-1 and TRBJ2-1; 9 nucleotides line up with TRBD2. The CDR3 extends over 17 amino acids. The ends lost 3 bases at V and 3 bases at J; junction bases unmatched: 10. The V gene's germline CDR1 is SGHRS and CDR2 YFSETQ. The CDR3: CASSYSIAGVGYNEQFF. DNA of the CDR3: TGCGCCAGCAGCTACTCTATAGCGGGAGTAGGCTACAATGAGCAGTTCTTC.

The chain recombines TRBV18 with TRBJ1-2; no definite D call. The CDR3 runs 13 residues. Per the germline V gene, CDR1 is KGHSH and CDR2 is LQKENI. V was clipped by 6 bases and J by 6 bases, with 14 bases between them. The DNA of the CDR3 is TGTGCCAGCTCCCGACTGACGGACGATGGCTACACCTTC. Amino acids: CASSRLTDDGYTF.